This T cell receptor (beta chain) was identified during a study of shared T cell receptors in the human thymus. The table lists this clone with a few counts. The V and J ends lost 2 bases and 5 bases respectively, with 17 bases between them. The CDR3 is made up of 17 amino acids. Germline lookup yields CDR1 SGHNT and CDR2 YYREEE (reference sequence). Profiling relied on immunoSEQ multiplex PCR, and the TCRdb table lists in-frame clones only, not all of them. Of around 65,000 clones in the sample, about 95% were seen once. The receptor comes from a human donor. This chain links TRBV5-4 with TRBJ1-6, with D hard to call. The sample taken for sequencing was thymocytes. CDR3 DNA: TGTGCCAGCAGCTTTCTCGGAGGCATCCTCCATAATTCACCCCTCCACTTT. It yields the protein CASSFLGGILHNSPLHF. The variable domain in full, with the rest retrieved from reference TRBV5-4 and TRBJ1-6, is ETGVTQSPTHLIKTRGQQVTLRCSSQSGHNTVSWYQQALGQGPQFIFQYYREEENGRGNFPPRFSGLQFPNYSSELNVNALELDDSALYLCASSFLGGILHNSPLHFGNGTRLTVT.